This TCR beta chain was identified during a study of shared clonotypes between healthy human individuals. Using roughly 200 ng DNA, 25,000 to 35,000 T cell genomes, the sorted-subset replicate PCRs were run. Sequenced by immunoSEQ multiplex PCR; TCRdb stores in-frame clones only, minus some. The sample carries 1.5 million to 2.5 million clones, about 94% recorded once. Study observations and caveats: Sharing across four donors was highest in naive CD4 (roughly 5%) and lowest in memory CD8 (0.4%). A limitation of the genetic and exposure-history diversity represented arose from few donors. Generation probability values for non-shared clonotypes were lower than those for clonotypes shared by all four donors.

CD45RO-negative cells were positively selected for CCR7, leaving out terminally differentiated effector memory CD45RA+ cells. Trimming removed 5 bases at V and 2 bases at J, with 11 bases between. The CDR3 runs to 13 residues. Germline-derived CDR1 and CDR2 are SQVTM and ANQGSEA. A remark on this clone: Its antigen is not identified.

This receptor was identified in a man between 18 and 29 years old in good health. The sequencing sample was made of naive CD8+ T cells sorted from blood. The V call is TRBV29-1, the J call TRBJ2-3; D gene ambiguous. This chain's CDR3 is CSVWAIHTDTQYF. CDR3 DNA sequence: TGCAGCGTTTGGGCTATACACACAGATACGCAGTATTTT.